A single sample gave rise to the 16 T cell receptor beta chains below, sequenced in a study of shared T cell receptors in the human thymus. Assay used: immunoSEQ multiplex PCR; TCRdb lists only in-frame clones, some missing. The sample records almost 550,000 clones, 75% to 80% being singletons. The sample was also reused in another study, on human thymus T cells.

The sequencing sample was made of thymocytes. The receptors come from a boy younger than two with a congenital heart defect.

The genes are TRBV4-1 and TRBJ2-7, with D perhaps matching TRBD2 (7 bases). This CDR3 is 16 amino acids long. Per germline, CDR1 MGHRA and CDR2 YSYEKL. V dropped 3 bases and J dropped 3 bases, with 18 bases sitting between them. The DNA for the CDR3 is TGCGCCAGCAGCCAGGCATTGACAGGCGGGGGCTACGAGCAGTACTTC. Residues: CASSQALTGGGYEQYF.

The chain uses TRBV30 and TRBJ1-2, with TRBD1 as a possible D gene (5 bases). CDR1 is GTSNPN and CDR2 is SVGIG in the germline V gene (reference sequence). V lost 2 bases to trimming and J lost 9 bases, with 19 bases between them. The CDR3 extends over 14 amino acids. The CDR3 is CAWSSGREGDRYTF. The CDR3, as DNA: TGTGCCTGGAGTTCGGGCAGGGAGGGTGATCGCTACACCTTC.

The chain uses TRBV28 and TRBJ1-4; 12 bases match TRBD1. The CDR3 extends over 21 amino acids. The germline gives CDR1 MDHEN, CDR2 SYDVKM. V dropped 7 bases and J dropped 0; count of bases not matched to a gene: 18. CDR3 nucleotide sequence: TGTGCCAGCACCTTAGGAAAGGGGGACAGGGGGCAGCGGGCAACTAATGAAAAACTGTTTTTT. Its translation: CASTLGKGDRGQRATNEKLFF.

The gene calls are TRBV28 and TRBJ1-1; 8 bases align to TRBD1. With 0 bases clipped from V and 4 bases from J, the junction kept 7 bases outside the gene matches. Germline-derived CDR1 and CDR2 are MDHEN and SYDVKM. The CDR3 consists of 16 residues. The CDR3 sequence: CASSLCAGTGGTEAFF. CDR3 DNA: TGTGCCAGCAGTTTATGCGCCGGGACAGGAGGCACTGAAGCTTTCTTT.

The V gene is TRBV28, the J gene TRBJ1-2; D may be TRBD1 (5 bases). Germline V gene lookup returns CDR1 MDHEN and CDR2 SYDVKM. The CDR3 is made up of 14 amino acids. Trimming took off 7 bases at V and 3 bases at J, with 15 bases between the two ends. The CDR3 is CASKIPGWDYGYTF. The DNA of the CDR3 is TGTGCCAGCAAAATTCCAGGGTGGGACTATGGCTACACCTTC.

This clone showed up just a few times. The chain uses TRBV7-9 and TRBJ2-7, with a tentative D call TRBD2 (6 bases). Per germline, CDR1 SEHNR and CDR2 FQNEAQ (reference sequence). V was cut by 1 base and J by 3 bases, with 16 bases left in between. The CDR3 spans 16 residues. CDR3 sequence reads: CASSLEKAGRSYEQYF. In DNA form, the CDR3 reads TGTGCCAGCAGCTTAGAGAAGGCGGGACGGAGCTACGAGCAGTACTTC.

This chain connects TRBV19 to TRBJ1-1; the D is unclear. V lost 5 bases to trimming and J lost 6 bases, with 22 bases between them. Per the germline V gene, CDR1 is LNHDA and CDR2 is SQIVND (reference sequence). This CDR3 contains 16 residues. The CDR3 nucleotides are TGTGCCAGTAGTCGGCCGACTCAGACCGTGTTGGCTGAAGCTTTCTTT. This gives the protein CASSRPTQTVLAEAFF.

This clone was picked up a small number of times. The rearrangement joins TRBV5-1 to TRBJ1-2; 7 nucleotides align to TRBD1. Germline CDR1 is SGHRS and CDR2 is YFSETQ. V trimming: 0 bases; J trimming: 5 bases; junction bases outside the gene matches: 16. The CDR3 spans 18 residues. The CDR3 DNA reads TGCGCCAGCAGCTTGGAGGGGGCAGGGAGCATTCAAGGTTATGGCTACACCTTC. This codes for CASSLEGAGSIQGYGYTF.

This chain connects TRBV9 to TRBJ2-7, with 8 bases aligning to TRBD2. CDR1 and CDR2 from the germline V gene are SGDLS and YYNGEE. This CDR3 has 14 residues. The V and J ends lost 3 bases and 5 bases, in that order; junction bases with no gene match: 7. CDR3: CASSAHGTRDEQYF. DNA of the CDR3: TGTGCCAGCAGCGCGCACGGGACTAGGGACGAGCAGTACTTC.

Written as DNA, the CDR3 is TGTGCCAGCAGTTACTCGCGAGTTTACTCTGGAAACACCATATATTTT. It encodes CASSYSRVYSGNTIYF. This chain joins TRBV6-6 and TRBJ1-3; D unclear. CDR1 MNHNY and CDR2 SVGAGI come from the germline V gene (reference sequence). This CDR3 region has 16 residues. V dropped 0 bases and J dropped 0 bases, with 9 bases sitting between them.

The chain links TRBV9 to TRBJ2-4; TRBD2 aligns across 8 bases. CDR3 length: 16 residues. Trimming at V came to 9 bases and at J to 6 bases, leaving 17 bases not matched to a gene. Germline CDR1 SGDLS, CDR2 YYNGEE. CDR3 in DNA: TGTGCCACCCCCCCGGCTAGCGGGCGAACCAGAAACATTCAGTACTTC. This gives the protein CATPPASGRTRNIQYF.

The CDR3 region is CASSQAKGARGSEQYF. The CDR3 bases are TGCGCCAGCAGCCAAGCCAAGGGAGCCCGAGGGTCCGAGCAGTACTTC. The J gene is TRBJ2-7, the V gene TRBV4-1; D may be TRBD2 (5 bases). Germline V gene data show CDR1 as MGHRA and CDR2 as YSYEKL. V was clipped by 1 base and J by 6 bases, with 19 bases between them. The CDR3 spans 16 residues.

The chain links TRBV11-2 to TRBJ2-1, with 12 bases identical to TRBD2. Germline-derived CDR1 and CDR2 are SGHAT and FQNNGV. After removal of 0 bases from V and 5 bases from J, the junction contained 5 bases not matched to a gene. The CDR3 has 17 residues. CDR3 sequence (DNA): TGTGCCAGCAGCTTAGATCCGACTAGCGGGAGCCACAATGAGCAGTTCTTC. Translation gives CASSLDPTSGSHNEQFF.

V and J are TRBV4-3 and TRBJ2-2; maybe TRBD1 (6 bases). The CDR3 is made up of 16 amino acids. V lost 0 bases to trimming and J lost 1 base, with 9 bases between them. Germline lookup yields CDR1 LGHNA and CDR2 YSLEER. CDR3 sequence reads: CASSQDQQGNTGELFF. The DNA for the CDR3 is TGCGCCAGCAGCCAAGACCAACAGGGGAACACCGGGGAGCTGTTTTTT.

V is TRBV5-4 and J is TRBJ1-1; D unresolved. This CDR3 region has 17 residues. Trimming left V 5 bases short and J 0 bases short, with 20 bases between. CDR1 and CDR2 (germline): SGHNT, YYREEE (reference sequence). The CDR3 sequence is CASSWREREGLNTEAFF. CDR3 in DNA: TGTGCCAGCAGTTGGAGGGAGCGGGAAGGCCTGAACACTGAAGCTTTCTTT.

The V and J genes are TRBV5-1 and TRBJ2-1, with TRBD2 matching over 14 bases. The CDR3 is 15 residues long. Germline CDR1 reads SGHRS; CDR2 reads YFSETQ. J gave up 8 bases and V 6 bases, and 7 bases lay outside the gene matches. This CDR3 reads CASTPGTSGSDEQFF. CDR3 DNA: TGCGCCAGCACCCCCGGGACTAGCGGGAGCGATGAGCAGTTCTTC.